This T cell receptor (beta chain) was obtained from a study of blood T cell repertoires in COVID-19. On the study more broadly: Sites in the United States, Italy and Spain provided acute and convalescent COVID-19 samples. T cells, B-cell-depleted T cells, or PBMCs provided the cDNA or gDNA that served as material.

It was during active infection that Seattle patients were enrolled and then longitudinally followed. This clone appeared a single time. Per the original methods: Amplification of reference gene primers was used by the study to estimate nucleated cell counts. This table comes from immunoSEQ multiplex PCR, and its TCRdb copy is limited to in-frame clones, with some not included. V, J and clone size were drawn from that table, and D and trimming were deduced from the DNA. The table has about 350,000 clones, around nine tenths seen once; the top ten hold about 7.6%. The V gene's germline CDR1 is MNHEY and CDR2 SVGAGI. With V trimmed by 10 bases and J by 4 bases, 15 bases remained unmatched. The CDR3 length is 15 residues.

The J gene is TRBJ1-2, the V gene TRBV6-5; TRBD1 aligns across 7 bases. Specimen: peripheral blood. This clonotype was obtained from a woman aged 60-75 years with COVID-19, enrolled during active disease. CDR3 protein: CATAGTDRAAYGYTF. The DNA of the CDR3 is TGTGCCACCGCGGGGACCGACAGGGCCGCCTATGGCTACACCTTC.